This TCR beta chain was sequenced in a study of molecular identifiers for immune sequencing clone quantification. Sorting isolated naive CD8 T cells as CD8+CD4-CCR7+CD45RA+ events. A single record per CDR3 protein comes from TCRdb applying MiXCR to the PCR reads. The repertoire holds just over 40,000 distinct CDR3 sequences, with approximately 17% as singletons. This clonotype showed up many times. The V segment lost 7 bases and the J segment 5 bases; nucleotides outside the gene matches: 7. Per the germline V gene, CDR1 is MDHEN and CDR2 is SYDVKM. The CDR3 runs to 15 residues. The chain is built from TRBV28 and TRBJ2-2; 10 nucleotides match TRBD2. The receptor was derived from a human donor in good health. Some libraries in this study had Jurkat cell RNA spiked in. Sequenced: naive CD8+ T cells from blood, with Jurkat cell RNA spiked in. Subset specified: FACS-sorted CD8+CD4-CCR7+CD45RA+ naive T cells. The CDR3 DNA is TGTGCCAGCATTCCTAGTAGCGGGAGGACCGGGGAGCTGTTTTTT. Translation gives CASIPSSGRTGELFF.